These T cell receptor beta chains were read from a single sample in a study of control samples from healthy donors and cancer patients. The repertoire was sequenced with immunoSEQ multiplex PCR; TCRdb's copy has only in-frame clones and lacks some. The data show tens of thousands of clones, roughly 84% seen once. Sequences were obtained from PBMCs. The receptors originated from a woman aged 50 to 65 with lung cancer. The CDR3 runs from the conserved cysteine through the conserved F or W.

CDR3,V
CASSFGRGMGTEAFF,TRBV7-2
CASSLSLNTEAFF,TRBV7-2
CASTLRGGSSNQPQHF,TRBV2
CATSDPQGAHEQYF,TRBV24-1
CASSPPFDNSPLHF,TRBV27
CASDSLGNKWGRGGETQYF,TRBV27
CAWRLPLGRWNTEAFF,TRBV30
CATSDRGYYGYTF,TRBV24-1
CASRGSGVGEKLFF,TRBV2
CASSLGASNTEAFF,TRBV11-3
CASSFSPRTNEKLFF,TRBV7-2
CASSWTGTYEQYF,TRBV5-1
CASSVGTPLGKLFF,TRBV25-1
CASSWADYTNSPLHF,TRBV28
CASSQRNTEAFF,TRBV18
CATSDSGPRTGELFF,TRBV24-1
CASSFKTGIVGMNEQFF,TRBV5-6
CASLRGQLNSPLHF,TRBV2
CASSSWGTEAFF,TRBV6-1
CASTSQLGPRAGGNTGELFF,TRBV5-1
CASSRPGLVGNEQFF,TRBV7-3
CASSWSTGEDGYTF,TRBV5-1
CASSLSWAGTEKLFF,TRBV27
CASSTTGSDYGYTF,TRBV19
CASSRTADYEQYF,TRBV2
CASGLSARSYEQYF,TRBV28
CASSVGGSNEKLFF,TRBV9
CASSYPAGQIGELFF,TRBV6-2/TRBV6-3
CASSLGQGAPIAFF,TRBV5-6
CASSQLGRSLGSPLHF,TRBV14
CASSEAGRVYNEQFF,TRBV6-1
CASSLVYQETQYF,TRBV27
CASSFPGTHEQYF,TRBV27
CASSVGSDTAYNEQFF,TRBV9
CASSLSRVTEAFF,TRBV12-3/TRBV12-4
CASGRASQNTEAFF,TRBV9
CASSQERGGGEWPQHF,TRBV4-3
CASSSDISYNSPLHF,TRBV11-2
CASSPEGHEQYF,TRBV7-9
CATSDSTYNEQFF,TRBV24-1
CASSLSGTSSTGELFF,TRBV19
CASSMAGTGYGYTF,TRBV19
CASRPRTGMNTEAFF,TRBV7-9
CASSFLGTGNSYEQYF,TRBV27
CASNVPMGPKHF,TRBV5-8
CASSTRQGAVSYEQYF,TRBV19
CASSKGGGLNYGYTF,TRBV7-2
CASSLAGSLGEKLFF,TRBV28
CASSFGQVPGNTIYF,TRBV18
CASSFLGTGDQPQHF,TRBV5-1
CATSDRTGVGRAFF,TRBV24-1
CASSLEAAGELFF,TRBV11-2
CASRRRTGGSTEAFF,TRBV11-3